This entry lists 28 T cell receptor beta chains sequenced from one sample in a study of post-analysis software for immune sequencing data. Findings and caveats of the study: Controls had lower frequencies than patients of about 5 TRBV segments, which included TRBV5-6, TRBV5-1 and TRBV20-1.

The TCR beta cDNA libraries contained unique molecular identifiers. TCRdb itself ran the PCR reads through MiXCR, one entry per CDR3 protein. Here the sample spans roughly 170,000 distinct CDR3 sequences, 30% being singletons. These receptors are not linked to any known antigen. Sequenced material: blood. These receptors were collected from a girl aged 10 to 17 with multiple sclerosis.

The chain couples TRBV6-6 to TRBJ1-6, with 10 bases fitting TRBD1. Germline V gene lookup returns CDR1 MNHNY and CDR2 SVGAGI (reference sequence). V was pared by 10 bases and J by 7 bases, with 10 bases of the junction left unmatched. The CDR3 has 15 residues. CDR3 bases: TGTGCCATAGGGGACAGGGGAGGTAGGAATTCACCCCTCCACTTT. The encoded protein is CAIGDRGGRNSPLHF.

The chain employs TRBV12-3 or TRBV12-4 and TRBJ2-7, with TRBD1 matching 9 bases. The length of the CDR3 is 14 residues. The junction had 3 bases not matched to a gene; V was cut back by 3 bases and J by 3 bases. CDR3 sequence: CASSLDRGDYEQYF. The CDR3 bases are TGTGCCAGCAGTTTGGACAGGGGAGACTACGAGCAGTACTTC.

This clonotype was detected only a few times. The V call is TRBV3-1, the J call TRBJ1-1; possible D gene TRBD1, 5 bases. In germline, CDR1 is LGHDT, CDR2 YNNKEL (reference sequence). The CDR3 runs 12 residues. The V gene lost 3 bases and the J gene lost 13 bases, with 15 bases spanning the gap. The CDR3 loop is CASSQGPDLSFF. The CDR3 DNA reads TGTGCCAGCAGCCAGGGGCCAGACTTGAGTTTCTTT. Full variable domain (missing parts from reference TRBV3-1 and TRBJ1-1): DTAVSQTPKYLVTQMGNDKSIKCEQNLGHDTMYWYKQDSKKFLKIMFSYNNKELIINETVPNRFSPKSPDKAHLNLHINSLELGDSAVYFCASSQGPDLSFFGQGTRLTVV.

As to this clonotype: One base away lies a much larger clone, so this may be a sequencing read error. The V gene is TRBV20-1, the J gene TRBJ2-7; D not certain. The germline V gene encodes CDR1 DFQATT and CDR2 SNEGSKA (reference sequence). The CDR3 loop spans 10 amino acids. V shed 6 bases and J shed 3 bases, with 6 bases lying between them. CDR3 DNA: TGCAGTGCCGGACGCTACGAGCAGTACTTC. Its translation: CSAGRYEQYF.

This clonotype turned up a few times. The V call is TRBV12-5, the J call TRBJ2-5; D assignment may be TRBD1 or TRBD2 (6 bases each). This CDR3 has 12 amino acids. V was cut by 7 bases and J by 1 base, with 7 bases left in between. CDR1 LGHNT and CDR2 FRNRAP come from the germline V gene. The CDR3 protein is CASEGGQETQYF. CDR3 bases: TGTGCTAGTGAGGGGGGCCAAGAGACCCAGTACTTC.

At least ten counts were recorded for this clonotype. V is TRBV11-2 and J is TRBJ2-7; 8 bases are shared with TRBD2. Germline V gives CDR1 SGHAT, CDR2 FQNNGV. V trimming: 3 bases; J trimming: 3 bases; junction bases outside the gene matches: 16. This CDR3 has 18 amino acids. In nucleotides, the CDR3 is TGTGCCAGCAGCTTGAGCGGGGGAGGGGCTTGGACGAGCTACGAGCAGTACTTC. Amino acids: CASSLSGGGAWTSYEQYF.

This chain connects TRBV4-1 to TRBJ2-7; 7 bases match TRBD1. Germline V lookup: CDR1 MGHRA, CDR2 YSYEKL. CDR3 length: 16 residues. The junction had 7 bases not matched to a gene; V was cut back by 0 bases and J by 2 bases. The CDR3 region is CASSQDEDRSPYEQYF. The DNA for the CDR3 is TGCGCCAGCAGCCAAGATGAGGACAGGAGTCCCTACGAGCAGTACTTC.

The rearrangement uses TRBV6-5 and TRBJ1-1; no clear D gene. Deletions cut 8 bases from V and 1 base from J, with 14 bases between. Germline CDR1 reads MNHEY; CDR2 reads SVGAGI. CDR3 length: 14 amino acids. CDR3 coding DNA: TGTGCCAGCGCGAGTAGTTATGAGAACACTGAAGCTTTCTTT. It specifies CASASSYENTEAFF.

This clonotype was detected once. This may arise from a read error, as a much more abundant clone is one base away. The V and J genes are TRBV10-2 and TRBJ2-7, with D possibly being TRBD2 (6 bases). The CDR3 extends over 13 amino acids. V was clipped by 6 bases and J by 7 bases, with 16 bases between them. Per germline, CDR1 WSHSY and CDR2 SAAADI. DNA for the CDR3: TGCGCCAGCAGGGACTACGGGGAGCAAGAGCAGTACTTC. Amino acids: CASRDYGEQEQYF.

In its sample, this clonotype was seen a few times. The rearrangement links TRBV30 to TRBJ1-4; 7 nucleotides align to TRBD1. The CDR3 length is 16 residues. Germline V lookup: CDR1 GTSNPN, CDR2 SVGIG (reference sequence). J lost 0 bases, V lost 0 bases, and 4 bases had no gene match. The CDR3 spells CAWSVRGTATNEKLFF. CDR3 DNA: TGTGCCTGGAGTGTACGGGGGACAGCAACTAATGAAAAACTGTTTTTT. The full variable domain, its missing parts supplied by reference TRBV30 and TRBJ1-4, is SQTIHQWPATLVQPVGSPLSLECTVEGTSNPNLYWYRQAAGRGLQLLFYSVGIGQISSEVPQNLSASRPQDRQFILSSKKLLLSDSGFYLCAWSVRGTATNEKLFFGSGTQLSVL.

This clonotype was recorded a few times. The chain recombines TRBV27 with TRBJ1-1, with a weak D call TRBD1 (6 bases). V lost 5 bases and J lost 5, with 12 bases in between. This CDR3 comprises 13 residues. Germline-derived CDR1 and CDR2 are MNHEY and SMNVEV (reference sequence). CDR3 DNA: TGTGCCAGCAGTCGGGAGGGGGGAACTGAAGCTTTCTTT. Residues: CASSREGGTEAFF.

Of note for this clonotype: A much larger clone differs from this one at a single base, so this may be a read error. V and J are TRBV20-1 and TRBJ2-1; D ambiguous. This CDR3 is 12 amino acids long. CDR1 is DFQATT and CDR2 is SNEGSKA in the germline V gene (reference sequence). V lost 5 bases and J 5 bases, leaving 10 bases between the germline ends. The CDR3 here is CSAPTDHNEQFF. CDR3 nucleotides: TGCAGTGCTCCAACGGATCACAATGAGCAGTTCTTC.

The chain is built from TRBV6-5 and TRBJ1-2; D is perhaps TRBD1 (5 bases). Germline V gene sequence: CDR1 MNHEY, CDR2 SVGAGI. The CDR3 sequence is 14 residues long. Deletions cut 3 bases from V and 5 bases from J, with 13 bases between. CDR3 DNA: TGTGCCAGCAGTTATGGGCCAGGGCGGTATGGCTACACCTTC. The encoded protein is CASSYGPGRYGYTF.

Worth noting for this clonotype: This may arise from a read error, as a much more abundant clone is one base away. The CDR3 region is CASRELGQGEEQYF. The DNA for the CDR3 is TGTGCCAGCAGGGAATTGGGACAGGGGGAAGAGCAGTACTTC. The chain joins TRBV25-1 to TRBJ2-7; 11 bases are a match to TRBD1. The germline CDR1 and CDR2 sequences are MGHDK and SYGVNS. The CDR3 runs 14 residues.

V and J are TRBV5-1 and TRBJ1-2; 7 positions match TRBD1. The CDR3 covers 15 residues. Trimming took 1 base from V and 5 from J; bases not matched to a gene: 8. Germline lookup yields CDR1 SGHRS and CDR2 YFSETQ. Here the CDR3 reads CASSLHFGQDYGYTF. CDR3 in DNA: TGCGCCAGCAGCTTGCATTTCGGACAGGATTATGGCTACACCTTC.

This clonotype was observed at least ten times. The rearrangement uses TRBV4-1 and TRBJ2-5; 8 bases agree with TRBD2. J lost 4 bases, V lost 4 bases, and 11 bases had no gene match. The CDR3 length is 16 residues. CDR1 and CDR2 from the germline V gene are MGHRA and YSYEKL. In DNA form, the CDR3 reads TGCGCCAGCAGCCCTAGGAGCGGGAGTTTTCGAGAGACCCAGTACTTC. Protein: CASSPRSGSFRETQYF.

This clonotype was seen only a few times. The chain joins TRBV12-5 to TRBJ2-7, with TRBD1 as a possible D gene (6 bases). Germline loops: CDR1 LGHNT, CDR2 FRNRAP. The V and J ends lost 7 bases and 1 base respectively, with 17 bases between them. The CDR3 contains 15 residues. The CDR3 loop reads CASAQGTAASYEQYF. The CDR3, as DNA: TGTGCTAGTGCTCAGGGGACCGCGGCTTCCTACGAGCAGTACTTC.

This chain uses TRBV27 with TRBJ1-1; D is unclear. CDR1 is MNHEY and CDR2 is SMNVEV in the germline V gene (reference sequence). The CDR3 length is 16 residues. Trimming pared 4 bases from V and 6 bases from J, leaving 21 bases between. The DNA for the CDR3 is TGTGCCAGCAGTTCGGAAATTTTAGGGAGGGCCTCTGAAGCTTTCTTT. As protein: CASSSEILGRASEAFF.

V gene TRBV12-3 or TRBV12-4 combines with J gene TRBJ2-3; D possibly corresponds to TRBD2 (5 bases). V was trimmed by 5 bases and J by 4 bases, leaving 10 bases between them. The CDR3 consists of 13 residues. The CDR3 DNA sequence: TGTGCCAGCAGTCCTCACGGGGCAGATACGCAGTATTTT. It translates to CASSPHGADTQYF.

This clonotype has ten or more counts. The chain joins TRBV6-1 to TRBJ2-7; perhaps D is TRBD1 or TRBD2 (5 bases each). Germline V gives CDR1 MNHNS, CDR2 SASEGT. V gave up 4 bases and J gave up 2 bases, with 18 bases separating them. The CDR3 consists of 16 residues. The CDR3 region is CASSARAGSRPYEQYF. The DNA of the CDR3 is TGTGCCAGCAGTGCGAGGGCAGGGTCCCGACCCTACGAGCAGTACTTC.

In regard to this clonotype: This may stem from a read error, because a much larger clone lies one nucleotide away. Here the CDR3 DNA reads TGCAGTGCTAGTATGGCGGGAGTGAATGAGCAGTACTTC. Translating it yields CSASMAGVNEQYF. J is TRBJ2-5 and V is TRBV20-1; TRBD2 matches at 7 bases. V lost 3 bases and J lost 11; bases outside the gene matches: 12. Germline-derived CDR1 and CDR2 are DFQATT and SNEGSKA (reference sequence). The length of the CDR3 is 13 residues.

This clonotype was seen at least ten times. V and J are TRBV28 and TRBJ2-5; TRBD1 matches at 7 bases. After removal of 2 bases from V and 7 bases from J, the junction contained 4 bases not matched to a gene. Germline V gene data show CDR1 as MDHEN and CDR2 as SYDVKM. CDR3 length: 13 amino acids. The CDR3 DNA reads TGTGCCAGCAGTTTACAGGGGGTTCCGACCCAGTACTTC. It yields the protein CASSLQGVPTQYF.

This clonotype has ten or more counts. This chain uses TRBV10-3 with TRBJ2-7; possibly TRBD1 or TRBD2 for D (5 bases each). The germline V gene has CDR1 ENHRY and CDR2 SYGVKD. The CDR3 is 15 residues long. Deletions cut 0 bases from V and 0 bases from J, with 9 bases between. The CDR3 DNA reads TGTGCCATCAGTGAGTCGCCCGGGACCTCCTACGAGCAGTACTTC. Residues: CAISESPGTSYEQYF.

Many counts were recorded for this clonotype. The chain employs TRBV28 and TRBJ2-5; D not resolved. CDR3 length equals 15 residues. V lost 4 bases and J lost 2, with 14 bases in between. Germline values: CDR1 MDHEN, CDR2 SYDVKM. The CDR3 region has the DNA TGTGCCAGCAGTTCCCCCGGAGCTCTGCAAGAGACCCAGTACTTC. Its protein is CASSSPGALQETQYF.

CDR3 DNA: TGCAGTGCTAGAATAGCGGGAGCCTACGAGCAGTACTTC. It encodes CSARIAGAYEQYF. This chain joins TRBV20-1 and TRBJ2-7; 9 bases align to TRBD2. V shed 2 bases and J 2 bases; nucleotides not matched to a gene: 1. The germline CDR1 and CDR2 sequences are DFQATT and SNEGSKA (reference sequence). The CDR3 covers 13 residues.

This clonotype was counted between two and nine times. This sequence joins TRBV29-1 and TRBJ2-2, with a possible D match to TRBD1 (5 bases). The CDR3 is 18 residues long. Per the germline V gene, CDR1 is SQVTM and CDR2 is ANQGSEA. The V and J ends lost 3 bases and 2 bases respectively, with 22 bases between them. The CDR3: CSVDPRAPGAFNTGELFF. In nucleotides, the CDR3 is TGCAGCGTTGACCCCAGGGCCCCAGGTGCTTTTAACACCGGGGAGCTGTTTTTT.

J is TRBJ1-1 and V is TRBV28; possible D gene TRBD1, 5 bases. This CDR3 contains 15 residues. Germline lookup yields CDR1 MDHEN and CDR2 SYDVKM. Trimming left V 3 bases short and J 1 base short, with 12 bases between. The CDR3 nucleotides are TGTGCCAGCAGTTTCGGCTACAGGAGGAACACTGAAGCTTTCTTT. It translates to CASSFGYRRNTEAFF.

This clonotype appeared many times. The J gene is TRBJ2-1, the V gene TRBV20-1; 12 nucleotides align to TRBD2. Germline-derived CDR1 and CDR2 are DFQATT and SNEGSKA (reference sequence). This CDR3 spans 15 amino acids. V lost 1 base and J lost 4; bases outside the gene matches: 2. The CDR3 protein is CSARATSGGYNEQFF. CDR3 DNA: TGCAGTGCTAGAGCGACTAGCGGGGGATACAATGAGCAGTTCTTC.